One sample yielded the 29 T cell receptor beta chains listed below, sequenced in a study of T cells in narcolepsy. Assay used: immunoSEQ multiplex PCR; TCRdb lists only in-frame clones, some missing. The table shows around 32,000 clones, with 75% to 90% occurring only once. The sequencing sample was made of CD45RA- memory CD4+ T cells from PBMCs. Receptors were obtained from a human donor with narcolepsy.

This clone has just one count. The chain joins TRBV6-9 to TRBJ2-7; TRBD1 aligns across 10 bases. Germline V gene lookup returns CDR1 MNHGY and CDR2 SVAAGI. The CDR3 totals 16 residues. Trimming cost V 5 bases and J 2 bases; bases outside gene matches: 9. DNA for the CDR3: TGTGCCAGCAGTGAACCCCGACAGGGGGCCACCTACGAGCAGTACTTC. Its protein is CASSEPRQGATYEQYF.

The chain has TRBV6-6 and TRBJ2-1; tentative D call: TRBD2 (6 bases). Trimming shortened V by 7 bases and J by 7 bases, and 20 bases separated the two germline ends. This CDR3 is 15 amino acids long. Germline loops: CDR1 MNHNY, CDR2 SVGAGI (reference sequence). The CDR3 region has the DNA TGTGCCAGCACAAAGGAGGGACTGCCGAGTAATGAGCAGTTCTTC. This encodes CASTKEGLPSNEQFF.

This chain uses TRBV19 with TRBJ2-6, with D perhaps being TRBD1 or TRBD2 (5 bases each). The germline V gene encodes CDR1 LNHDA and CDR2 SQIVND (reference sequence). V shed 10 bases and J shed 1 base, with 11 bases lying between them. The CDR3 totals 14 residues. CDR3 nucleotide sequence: TGTGCCACGGGACCGCGGTCTGGGGCCAACGTCCTGACTTTC. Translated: CATGPRSGANVLTF.

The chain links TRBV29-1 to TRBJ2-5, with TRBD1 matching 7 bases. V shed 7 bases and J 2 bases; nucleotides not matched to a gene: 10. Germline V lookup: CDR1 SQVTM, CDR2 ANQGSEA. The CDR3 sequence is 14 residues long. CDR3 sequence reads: CSGLTGALQETQYF. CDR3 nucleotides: TGCAGCGGATTAACAGGGGCGTTGCAAGAGACCCAGTACTTC.

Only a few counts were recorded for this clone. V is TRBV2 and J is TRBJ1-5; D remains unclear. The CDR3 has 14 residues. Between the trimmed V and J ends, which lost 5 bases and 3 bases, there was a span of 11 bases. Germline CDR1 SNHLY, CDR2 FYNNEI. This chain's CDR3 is CASSRSGINQPQHF. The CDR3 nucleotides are TGTGCCAGCAGTCGATCGGGGATCAATCAGCCCCAGCATTTT. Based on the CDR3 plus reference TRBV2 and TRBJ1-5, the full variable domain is EPEVTQTPSHQVTQMGQEVILRCVPISNHLYFYWYRQILGQKVEFLVSFYNNEISEKSEIFDDQFSVERPDGSNFTLKIRSTKLEDSAMYFCASSRSGINQPQHFGDGTRLSIL.

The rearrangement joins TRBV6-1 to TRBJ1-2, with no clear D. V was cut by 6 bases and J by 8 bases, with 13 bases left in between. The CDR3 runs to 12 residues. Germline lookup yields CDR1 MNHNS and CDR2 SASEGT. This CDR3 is CASSPTWKGYTF. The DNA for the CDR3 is TGTGCCAGCAGCCCAACCTGGAAAGGCTACACCTTC.

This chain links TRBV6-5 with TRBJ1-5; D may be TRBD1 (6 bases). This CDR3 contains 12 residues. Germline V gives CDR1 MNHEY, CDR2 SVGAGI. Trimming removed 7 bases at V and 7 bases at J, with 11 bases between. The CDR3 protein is CASTRGEQPQHF. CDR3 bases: TGTGCCAGCACCAGGGGCGAACAGCCCCAGCATTTT.

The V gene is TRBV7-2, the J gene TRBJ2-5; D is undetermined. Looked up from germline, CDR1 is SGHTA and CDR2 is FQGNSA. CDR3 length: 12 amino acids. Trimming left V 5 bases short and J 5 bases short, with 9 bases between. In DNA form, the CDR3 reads TGTGCCAGCAGCCAACAGAGCGAGACCCAGTACTTC. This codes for CASSQQSETQYF.

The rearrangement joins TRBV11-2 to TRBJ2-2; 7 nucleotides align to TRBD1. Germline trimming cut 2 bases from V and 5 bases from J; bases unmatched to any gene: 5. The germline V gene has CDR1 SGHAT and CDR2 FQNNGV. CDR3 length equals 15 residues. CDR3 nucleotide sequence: TGTGCCAGCAGCTTACCCACAGGGGCGACCGGGGAGCTGTTTTTT. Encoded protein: CASSLPTGATGELFF.

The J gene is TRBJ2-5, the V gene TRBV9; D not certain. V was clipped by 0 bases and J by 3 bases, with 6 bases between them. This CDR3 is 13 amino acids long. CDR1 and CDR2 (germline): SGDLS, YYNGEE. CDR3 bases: TGTGCCAGCAGCGTAGATCTAGAAGAGACCCAGTACTTC. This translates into CASSVDLEETQYF.

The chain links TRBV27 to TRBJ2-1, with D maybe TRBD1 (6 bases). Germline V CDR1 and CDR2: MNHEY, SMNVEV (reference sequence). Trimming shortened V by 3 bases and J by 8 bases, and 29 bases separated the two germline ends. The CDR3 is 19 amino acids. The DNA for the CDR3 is TGTGCCAGCAGTTTTTCCCGCAGGGGTATAATTATGAAGGAGGATGAGCAGTTCTTC. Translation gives CASSFSRRGIIMKEDEQFF.

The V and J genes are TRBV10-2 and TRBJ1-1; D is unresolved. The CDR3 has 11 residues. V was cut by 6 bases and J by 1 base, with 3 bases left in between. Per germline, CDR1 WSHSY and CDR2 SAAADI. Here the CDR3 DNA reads TGCGCCAGCAGCGGGAACACTGAAGCTTTCTTT. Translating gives CASSGNTEAFF.

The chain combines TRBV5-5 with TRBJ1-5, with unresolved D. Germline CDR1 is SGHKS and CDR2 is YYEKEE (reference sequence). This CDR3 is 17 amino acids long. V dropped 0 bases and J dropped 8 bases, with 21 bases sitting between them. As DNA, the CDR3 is TGTGCCAGCAGCTTGGGTTCATCGTGGACGGAGGAAGAGCCCCAGCATTTT. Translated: CASSLGSSWTEEEPQHF.

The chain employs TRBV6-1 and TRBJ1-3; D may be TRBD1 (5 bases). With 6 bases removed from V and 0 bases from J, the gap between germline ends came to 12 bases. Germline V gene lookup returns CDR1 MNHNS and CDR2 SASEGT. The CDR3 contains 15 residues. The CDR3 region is CASSGSDTSGNTIYF. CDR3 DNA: TGTGCCAGCAGCGGATCGGACACCTCTGGAAACACCATATATTTT.

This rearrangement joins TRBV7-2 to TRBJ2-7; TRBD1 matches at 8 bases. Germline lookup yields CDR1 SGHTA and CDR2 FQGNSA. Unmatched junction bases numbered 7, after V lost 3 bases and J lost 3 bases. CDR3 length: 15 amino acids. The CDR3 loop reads CASSLGTGQGYEQYF. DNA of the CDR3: TGTGCCAGCAGCTTGGGGACCGGACAGGGCTACGAGCAGTACTTC.

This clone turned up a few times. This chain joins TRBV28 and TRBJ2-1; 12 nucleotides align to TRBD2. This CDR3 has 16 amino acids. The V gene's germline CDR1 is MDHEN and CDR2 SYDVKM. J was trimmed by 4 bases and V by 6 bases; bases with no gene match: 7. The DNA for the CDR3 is TGTGCCAGCAGACCCCCGGGACTAGCGGGTTACAATGAGCAGTTCTTC. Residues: CASRPPGLAGYNEQFF.

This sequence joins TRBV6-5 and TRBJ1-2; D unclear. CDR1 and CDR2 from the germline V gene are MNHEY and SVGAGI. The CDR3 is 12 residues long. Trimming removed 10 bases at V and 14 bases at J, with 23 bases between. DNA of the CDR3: TGTGCCATCGATTCTCGAGGCAGCGGTCAGACCTTC. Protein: CAIDSRGSGQTF.

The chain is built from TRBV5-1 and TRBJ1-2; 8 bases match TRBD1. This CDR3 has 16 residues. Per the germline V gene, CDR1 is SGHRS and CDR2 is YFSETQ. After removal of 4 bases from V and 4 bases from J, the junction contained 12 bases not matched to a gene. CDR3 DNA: TGCGCCAGCAGCGTCGACTCAGGGGGCACAATCTATGGCTACACCTTC. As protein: CASSVDSGGTIYGYTF.

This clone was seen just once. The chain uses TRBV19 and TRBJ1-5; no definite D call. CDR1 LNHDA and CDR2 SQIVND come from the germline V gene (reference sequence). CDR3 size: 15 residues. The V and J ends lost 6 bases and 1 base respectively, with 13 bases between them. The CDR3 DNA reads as TGTGCCAGTAGGGCCCCGGGCCCCAGCAATCAGCCCCAGCATTTT. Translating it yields CASRAPGPSNQPQHF.

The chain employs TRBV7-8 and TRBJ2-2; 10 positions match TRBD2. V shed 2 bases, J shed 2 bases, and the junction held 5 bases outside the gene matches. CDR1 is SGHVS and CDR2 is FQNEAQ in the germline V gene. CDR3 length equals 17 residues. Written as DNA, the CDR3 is TGTGCCAGCAGCTTACGGCTAGCGGGGGCCAACACCGGGGAGCTGTTTTTT. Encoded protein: CASSLRLAGANTGELFF.

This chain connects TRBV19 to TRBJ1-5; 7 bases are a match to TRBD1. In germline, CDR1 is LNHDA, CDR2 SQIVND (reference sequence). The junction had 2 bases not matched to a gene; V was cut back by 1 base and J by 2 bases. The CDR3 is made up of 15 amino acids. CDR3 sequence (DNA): TGTGCCAGTAGTATAGTCACAGGGGGCAATCAGCCCCAGCATTTT. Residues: CASSIVTGGNQPQHF.

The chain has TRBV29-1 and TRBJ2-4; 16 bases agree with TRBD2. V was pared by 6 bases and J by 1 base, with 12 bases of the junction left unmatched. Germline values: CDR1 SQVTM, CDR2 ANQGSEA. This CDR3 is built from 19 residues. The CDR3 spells CSVEPPGLAGGRAKNIQYF. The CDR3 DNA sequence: TGCAGCGTCGAACCTCCGGGACTAGCGGGAGGGCGGGCCAAAAACATTCAGTACTTC.

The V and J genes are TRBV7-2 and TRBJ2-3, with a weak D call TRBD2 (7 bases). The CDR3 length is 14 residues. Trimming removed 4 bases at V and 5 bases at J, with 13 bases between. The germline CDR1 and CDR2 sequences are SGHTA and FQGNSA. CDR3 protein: CASSWGGGGDTQYF. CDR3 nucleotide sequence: TGTGCCAGCAGCTGGGGCGGGGGCGGAGATACGCAGTATTTT.

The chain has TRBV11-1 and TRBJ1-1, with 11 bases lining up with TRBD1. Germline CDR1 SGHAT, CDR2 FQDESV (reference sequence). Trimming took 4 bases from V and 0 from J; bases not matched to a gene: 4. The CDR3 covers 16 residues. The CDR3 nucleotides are TGTGCCAGCAGCTGGGGGACAGGGGGGCTGAACACTGAAGCTTTCTTT. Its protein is CASSWGTGGLNTEAFF.

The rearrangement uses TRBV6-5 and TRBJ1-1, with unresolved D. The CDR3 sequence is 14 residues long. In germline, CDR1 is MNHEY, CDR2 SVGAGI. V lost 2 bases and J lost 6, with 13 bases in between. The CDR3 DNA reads TGTGCCAGCAGTTACGAGCTCACGCGGGCTGAAGCTTTCTTT. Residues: CASSYELTRAEAFF.

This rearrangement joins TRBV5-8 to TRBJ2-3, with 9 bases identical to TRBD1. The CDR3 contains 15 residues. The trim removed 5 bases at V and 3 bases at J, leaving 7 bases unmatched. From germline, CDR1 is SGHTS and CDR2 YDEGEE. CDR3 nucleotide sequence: TGTGCCAGCAGGCCCGGGACAGGGAAGACAGATACGCAGTATTTT. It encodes CASRPGTGKTDTQYF.

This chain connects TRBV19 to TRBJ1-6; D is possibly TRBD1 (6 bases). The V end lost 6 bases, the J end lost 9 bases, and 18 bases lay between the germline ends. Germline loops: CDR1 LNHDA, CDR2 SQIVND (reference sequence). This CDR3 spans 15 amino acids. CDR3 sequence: CASRPQGSIGSPLHF. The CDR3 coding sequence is TGTGCCAGTAGACCTCAGGGGTCTATAGGTTCACCCCTCCACTTT.

The CDR3 DNA reads TGTGCCAGCAGCCGGGACAGTATCTACGAGCAGTACTTC. Its translation: CASSRDSIYEQYF. The rearrangement joins TRBV5-4 to TRBJ2-7; TRBD1 matches 7 bases. The V gene end was trimmed by 4 bases and the J gene end by 3 bases; junction bases not matched to a gene: 4. This CDR3 comprises 13 residues. CDR1 and CDR2 (germline): SGHNT, YYREEE (reference sequence).

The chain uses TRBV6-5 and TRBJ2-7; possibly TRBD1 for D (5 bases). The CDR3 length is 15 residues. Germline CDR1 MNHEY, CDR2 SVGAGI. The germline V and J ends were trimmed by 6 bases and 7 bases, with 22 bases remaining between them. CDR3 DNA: TGTGCCAGCAGGAAAGAAGGACAAAGAATGGGGGAGCAGTACTTC. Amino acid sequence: CASRKEGQRMGEQYF.